This is a list of T cell receptor beta chains from one sample in a study of CD8+CD57+ T cells in acquired aplastic anemia. From the reads, TCRdb called clonotypes with MiXCR, one entry per CDR3 protein. Of approximately 130,000 distinct CDR3 sequences listed, under 65% are singletons. Source material: sorted CD4+, CD8+, or CD8+CD57+ T cells (not recorded which) from PBMCs. Receptors were obtained from a human donor with aplastic anemia. CDR3s include the opening cysteine and the closing phenylalanine or tryptophan. Fields, in order: J gene, clone size, D gene, V gene, CDR3 protein, CDR3 DNA. The D gene is left open where the match is weak. Rows give clone size only sometimes, using once, few, many, or a class for an expanded clone.

TRBJ2-4 few . TRBV28 CASSLGDPKNIQYF TGTGCCAGCAGTTTAGGGGACCCCAAAAACATTCAGTACTTC
TRBJ1-5 . . TRBV15 CATSRDGGIGQPQHF TGTGCCACCAGCAGAGATGGGGGGATCGGGCAGCCCCAGCATTTT
TRBJ1-4 . . TRBV7-2 CASSFLGRGNEKLFF TGTGCCAGCAGCTTTCTCGGACGGGGTAATGAAAAACTGTTTTTT
TRBJ2-1 many TRBD2 TRBV7-2 CASRNIAGATSYNEQFF TGTGCCAGCAGAAATATAGCGGGAGCCACCTCCTACAATGAGCAGTTCTTC
TRBJ1-2 . . TRBV29-1 CSVEAREHYGYTF TGCAGCGTTGAGGCCAGGGAGCACTATGGCTACACCTTC
TRBJ1-5 few . TRBV15 CATSRVGGQPQHF TGTGCCACCAGCAGAGTTGGCGGCCAGCCCCAGCATTTT
TRBJ1-1 . . TRBV5-4 CASSFQTNTEAFF TGTGCCAGCAGCTTTCAGACGAACACTGAAGCTTTCTTT
TRBJ2-1 many . TRBV6-1 CASRAGEFYNEQFF TGTGCCAGCAGGGCAGGCGAGTTCTACAATGAGCAGTTCTTC
TRBJ2-7 . TRBD2 TRBV19 CASSMTSAYSYEQYF TGTGCCAGTAGTATGACTAGCGCATACTCCTACGAGCAGTACTTC
TRBJ2-1 many . TRBV7-7 CASSLAPGDYNEQFF TGTGCTAGCAGCTTAGCGCCGGGAGACTACAATGAGCAGTTCTTC
TRBJ2-1 . . TRBV7-8 CASSSSEGNEQFF TGTGCCAGCAGCTCATCAGAGGGTAATGAGCAGTTCTTC
TRBJ2-2 few TRBD2 TRBV2 CASMMLAEHTGELFF TGTGCCAGCATGATGCTAGCGGAGCACACCGGGGAGCTGTTTTTT
TRBJ2-7 many . TRBV5-5 CASSLEGDGVFAYEQYF TGTGCCAGCAGCTTGGAGGGCGATGGGGTCTTTGCCTACGAGCAGTACTTC
TRBJ2-1 . TRBD2 TRBV12-3/TRBV12-4 CASSLPRLAGGGDNEQFF TGTGCCAGCAGTCTCCCCCGTCTAGCGGGAGGAGGGGACAATGAGCAGTTCTTC
TRBJ2-3 once TRBD2 TRBV7-6 CASSLRGAKDTQYF TGTGCCAGCAGCTTGCGGGGGGCGAAAGATACGCAGTATTTT
TRBJ2-3 few . TRBV10-3 CAISESADTQYF TGTGCCATCAGTGAGTCGGCAGATACGCAGTATTTT